The 4 T cell receptor beta chains in this list originate from one sample, sequenced in a study of blood T cell repertoires in COVID-19. The repertoire was sequenced with immunoSEQ multiplex PCR; TCRdb's copy has only in-frame clones and lacks some. The table shows approximately 300,000 clones, with 85% to 90% occurring only once. The sequenced sample consisted of peripheral blood. Every receptor here comes from a woman in her fifties or sixties with COVID-19, enrolled during active disease.

The V and J genes are TRBV19 and TRBJ2-5; 8 bases align to TRBD1. Trimming took 5 bases from V and 3 from J; bases not matched to a gene: 5. There are 14 residues in the CDR3. Germline CDR1 and CDR2: LNHDA and SQIVND (reference sequence). The CDR3 DNA reads as TGTGCCAGTAGTGACAGGGGATCGGAAGAGACCCAGTACTTC. It codes for CASSDRGSEETQYF. Filled out from reference TRBV19 and TRBJ2-5, the complete variable domain reads DGGITQSPKYLFRKEGQNVTLSCEQNLNHDAMYWYRQDPGQGLRLIYYSQIVNDFQKGDIAEGYSVSREKKESFPLTVTSAQKNPTAFYLCASSDRGSEETQYFGPGTRLLVL.

The V and J genes are TRBV2 and TRBJ2-2; perhaps TRBD1 as D (6 bases). Germline values: CDR1 SNHLY, CDR2 FYNNEI. The CDR3 totals 16 residues. Deletions cut 4 bases from V and 6 bases from J, with 18 bases between. CDR3 DNA sequence: TGTGCCAGCAGTGGGCAAAGAGGGGGTCGCGCCGGGGAGCTGTTTTTT. Amino acid sequence: CASSGQRGGRAGELFF.

This chain joins TRBV19 and TRBJ2-1; D not resolved. CDR3 size: 14 residues. CDR1 and CDR2 (germline): LNHDA, SQIVND (reference sequence). V was clipped by 0 bases and J by 10 bases, with 13 bases between them. The chain's CDR3 is CASSIDRDTGEQFF. CDR3 nucleotides: TGTGCCAGTAGTATAGATCGCGACACCGGAGAGCAGTTCTTC.

The genes are TRBV25-1 and TRBJ2-2, with 10 bases fitting TRBD2. This CDR3 comprises 17 residues. Germline V gives CDR1 MGHDK, CDR2 SYGVNS. V lost 0 bases, J lost 2 bases, and 3 bases stayed unmatched. The CDR3 coding sequence is TGTGCCAGCAGTGAATACGGGACTAGCGCCAACACCGGGGAGCTGTTTTTT. It yields the protein CASSEYGTSANTGELFF.